These T cell receptor beta chains were read from a single sample in a study of cytomegalovirus exposure and HLA in healthy donors. The repertoire was sequenced with immunoSEQ multiplex PCR; TCRdb's copy has only in-frame clones and lacks some. The data show 170,000 or so clones, 80% seen once. Material: PBMCs. Every receptor here comes from a boy younger than 18 in good health and CMV-seronegative. CDR3s include the opening cysteine and the closing phenylalanine or tryptophan. The order of the fields is clone size, V gene, D gene, J gene, CDR3 DNA, CDR3 protein. The D gene is left open where the match is weak. The size field is filled for only some rows; it gives once, few, many or a size class.

abundance: NA
v_gene: TRBV6-4
d_gene: NA
j_gene: TRBJ2-1
CDR3nt: TGTGCCAGCAGTGAAATGGAGGGGGGGCGCCACAATGAGCAGTTCTTC
CDR3aa: CASSEMEGGRHNEQFF

abundance: NA
v_gene: TRBV6-5
d_gene: TRBD2
j_gene: TRBJ2-2
CDR3nt: TGTGCCAGCAGTTACATGGCGGGAGCTACGAACGGGGAGCTGTTTTTT
CDR3aa: CASSYMAGATNGELFF

abundance: NA
v_gene: TRBV7-2
d_gene: TRBD1
j_gene: TRBJ1-4
CDR3nt: TGTGCCAGCAGACCTCAAGACAGGGGGAATGAAAAACTGTTCTTT
CDR3aa: CASRPQDRGNEKLFF

abundance: NA
v_gene: TRBV10-1
d_gene: NA
j_gene: TRBJ2-3
CDR3nt: TGCGCCAGCAGTCACCGGGGAACAGATACGCAGTATTTT
CDR3aa: CASSHRGTDTQYF

abundance: NA
v_gene: TRBV14
d_gene: NA
j_gene: TRBJ1-1
CDR3nt: TGTGCCAGCAGCCAAGTCGGAGGGCGGGATGAAGCTTTCTTT
CDR3aa: CASSQVGGRDEAFF

abundance: NA
v_gene: TRBV12-5
d_gene: NA
j_gene: TRBJ2-7
CDR3nt: TGTGCTAGTGGTTTTAGTAAGCCCGGAGCTTCGGGCGAGCAGTACTTC
CDR3aa: CASGFSKPGASGEQYF

abundance: few
v_gene: TRBV11-3
d_gene: TRBD2
j_gene: TRBJ2-1
CDR3nt: TGTGCCAGCAGCTCGTCATCCGGACGAGCGGGGAGCAATGAGCAGTTCTTC
CDR3aa: CASSSSSGRAGSNEQFF

abundance: few
v_gene: TRBV6-1
d_gene: TRBD2
j_gene: TRBJ2-1
CDR3nt: TGTGCCAGCAGACTCATAGCGGGAGCGGACAATGAGCAGTTCTTC
CDR3aa: CASRLIAGADNEQFF

abundance: few
v_gene: TRBV5-6
d_gene: TRBD1
j_gene: TRBJ2-7
CDR3nt: TGTGCCAGCAGCCACAGGGGAAACGAGCAGTACTTC
CDR3aa: CASSHRGNEQYF

abundance: NA
v_gene: TRBV4-2
d_gene: TRBD2
j_gene: TRBJ2-7
CDR3nt: TGTGCCAGCAGCCAACTGCTCAGCGGGAGCCCCTACGAGCAGTACTTC
CDR3aa: CASSQLLSGSPYEQYF

abundance: NA
v_gene: TRBV7-9
d_gene: NA
j_gene: TRBJ1-1
CDR3nt: TGTGCCAGCAGCTTGGCAATAAACACTGAAGCTTTCTTT
CDR3aa: CASSLAINTEAFF

abundance: NA
v_gene: TRBV9
d_gene: TRBD2
j_gene: TRBJ2-1
CDR3nt: TGTGCCAGCAGCGCGGGACTAGCGTTGGATGAGCAGTTCTTC
CDR3aa: CASSAGLALDEQFF

abundance: NA
v_gene: TRBV30
d_gene: NA
j_gene: TRBJ1-1
CDR3nt: TGTGCCTGGTCGCAGGGTTACACTGAAGCTTTCTTT
CDR3aa: CAWSQGYTEAFF

abundance: NA
v_gene: TRBV11-2
d_gene: TRBD2
j_gene: TRBJ2-7
CDR3nt: TGTGCCAGCAGCCAAGGGCGGGGGAGGGTTACCTACGAGCAGTACTTC
CDR3aa: CASSQGRGRVTYEQYF

abundance: NA
v_gene: TRBV7-3
d_gene: NA
j_gene: TRBJ1-4
CDR3nt: TGTGCCAGCAGCGTAGGTCAGGGTGAAAAACTGTTTTTT
CDR3aa: CASSVGQGEKLFF

abundance: NA
v_gene: TRBV7-3
d_gene: TRBD2
j_gene: TRBJ2-1
CDR3nt: TGTGCCAGCAGCTTAACTAGCGGGAGGCACAATGAGCAGTTCTTC
CDR3aa: CASSLTSGRHNEQFF

abundance: NA
v_gene: TRBV5-1
d_gene: TRBD1
j_gene: TRBJ2-3
CDR3nt: TGCGCCAGCAGCTTGGAAGGGGGCACCGGAGATACGCAGTATTTT
CDR3aa: CASSLEGGTGDTQYF

abundance: NA
v_gene: TRBV2
d_gene: NA
j_gene: TRBJ1-2
CDR3nt: TGTGCCAGCAGTGAAAACCCCCAGGGCTTAATTAACTATGGCTACACCTTC
CDR3aa: CASSENPQGLINYGYTF

abundance: NA
v_gene: TRBV18
d_gene: TRBD1
j_gene: TRBJ1-4
CDR3nt: TGTGCCAGCTCACCACCGGGACAGGGGGGCGCCGAAAAACTGTTTTTT
CDR3aa: CASSPPGQGGAEKLFF

abundance: NA
v_gene: TRBV12-5
d_gene: NA
j_gene: TRBJ1-5
CDR3nt: TGTGCTAGTGGTTTTACAGGGCGAGTGGATCAGCCCCAGCATTTT
CDR3aa: CASGFTGRVDQPQHF

abundance: NA
v_gene: TRBV7-2
d_gene: TRBD2
j_gene: TRBJ2-7
CDR3nt: TGTGCCAGCAGCTTAGGACTAGCGGGAGGGAAGGGCGAGCAGTACTTC
CDR3aa: CASSLGLAGGKGEQYF

abundance: NA
v_gene: TRBV5-1
d_gene: TRBD1
j_gene: TRBJ1-1
CDR3nt: TGCGCCAGCAGCTACCTCTGGACAGGGGGCGGCGTGGACACTGAAGCTTTCTTT
CDR3aa: CASSYLWTGGGVDTEAFF

abundance: NA
v_gene: TRBV6-1
d_gene: NA
j_gene: TRBJ2-3
CDR3nt: TGTGCCAGCATCTGGCAAGATACGCAGTATTTT
CDR3aa: CASIWQDTQYF

abundance: NA
v_gene: TRBV9
d_gene: NA
j_gene: TRBJ2-6
CDR3nt: TGTGCCAGCAGCATATCCAGCTCTGGGGCCAACGTCCTGACTTTC
CDR3aa: CASSISSSGANVLTF

abundance: few
v_gene: TRBV7-2
d_gene: TRBD1
j_gene: TRBJ1-1
CDR3nt: TGTGCCAGCAGCTACCGGACAGGGGGCACTGAAGCTTTCTTT
CDR3aa: CASSYRTGGTEAFF

abundance: NA
v_gene: TRBV7-2
d_gene: NA
j_gene: TRBJ1-1
CDR3nt: TGTGCCAGCAGCTTAGTTGGGGGCGCGGGTCTCACTGAAGCTTTCTTT
CDR3aa: CASSLVGGAGLTEAFF

abundance: NA
v_gene: TRBV19
d_gene: NA
j_gene: TRBJ1-2
CDR3nt: TGTGCCAGTACGACCCAGCCAGGGGAGTATGGCTACACCTTC
CDR3aa: CASTTQPGEYGYTF

abundance: NA
v_gene: TRBV6-5
d_gene: TRBD1
j_gene: TRBJ1-2
CDR3nt: TGTGCCAGCAGTAGGACAGGGAATGGCTACACCTTC
CDR3aa: CASSRTGNGYTF

abundance: NA
v_gene: TRBV10-1
d_gene: NA
j_gene: TRBJ2-7
CDR3nt: TGCGCCAGCAGCGATACAGGGTCGGGATCCTACGAGCAGTACTTC
CDR3aa: CASSDTGSGSYEQYF

abundance: NA
v_gene: TRBV7-8
d_gene: TRBD1
j_gene: TRBJ1-2
CDR3nt: TGTGCCAGCAGCTTAAGGGACAGCCGTTCTGATAGGACCTTC
CDR3aa: CASSLRDSRSDRTF

abundance: NA
v_gene: TRBV7-2
d_gene: NA
j_gene: TRBJ1-5
CDR3nt: TGTGCCAGCAGCCTTGACCCCGGGGTTGGCAATCAGCCCCAGCATTTT
CDR3aa: CASSLDPGVGNQPQHF

abundance: NA
v_gene: TRBV2
d_gene: NA
j_gene: TRBJ2-7
CDR3nt: TGTGCCAGCAGTGAAGTTACCGGGGGAAAAAGGGACAGCACTTCCTACGAGCAGTACTTC
CDR3aa: CASSEVTGGKRDSTSYEQYF

abundance: NA
v_gene: TRBV7-8
d_gene: TRBD1
j_gene: TRBJ2-5
CDR3nt: TGTGCCAGCAGCCCTAGGACAGGGAATCAAGAGACCCAGTACTTC
CDR3aa: CASSPRTGNQETQYF

abundance: once
v_gene: TRBV11-3
d_gene: NA
j_gene: TRBJ2-7
CDR3nt: TGTGCCAGCAGCGCCGGACAAGCCAGCTCCTACGAGCAGTACTTC
CDR3aa: CASSAGQASSYEQYF

abundance: NA
v_gene: TRBV5-1
d_gene: NA
j_gene: TRBJ1-4
CDR3nt: TGCGCCAGCAGCTTGTCTAATAATGAAAAACTGTTTTTT
CDR3aa: CASSLSNNEKLFF

abundance: NA
v_gene: TRBV30
d_gene: NA
j_gene: TRBJ1-2
CDR3nt: TGTGCCTGGAGTGTCTCAGGGGACTATGGCTACACCTTC
CDR3aa: CAWSVSGDYGYTF

abundance: few
v_gene: TRBV5-4
d_gene: TRBD1
j_gene: TRBJ2-7
CDR3nt: TGTGCCAGCAGCTTGGGACAGGGGAACACCTACGAGCAGTACTTC
CDR3aa: CASSLGQGNTYEQYF

abundance: NA
v_gene: TRBV11-2
d_gene: NA
j_gene: TRBJ1-1
CDR3nt: TGTGCCAGCAGCTTAGTAGACAGTGAAGCTTTCTTT
CDR3aa: CASSLVDSEAFF

abundance: NA
v_gene: TRBV5-1
d_gene: NA
j_gene: TRBJ1-2
CDR3nt: TGCGCCAGTAGCGTCGCAGGGGTCCCCCAGAACTATGGCTACACCTTC
CDR3aa: CASSVAGVPQNYGYTF

abundance: NA
v_gene: TRBV6-1
d_gene: NA
j_gene: TRBJ1-3
CDR3nt: TGTGCCAGCAGTTTACAGGGAAACACCATATATTTT
CDR3aa: CASSLQGNTIYF

abundance: NA
v_gene: TRBV18
d_gene: NA
j_gene: TRBJ1-1
CDR3nt: TGTGCCATCGAACTCCGGGGAGGGGTGAACACTGAAGCTTTCTTT
CDR3aa: CAIELRGGVNTEAFF

abundance: NA
v_gene: TRBV20-1
d_gene: NA
j_gene: TRBJ1-1
CDR3nt: TGCAGTGCGGGGCCCCGGACTGAAGCTTTCTTT
CDR3aa: CSAGPRTEAFF

abundance: NA
v_gene: TRBV11-2
d_gene: TRBD1
j_gene: TRBJ2-7
CDR3nt: TGTGCCAGCAGCGGGGGGACAGGACCTTCCTACGAGCAGTACTTC
CDR3aa: CASSGGTGPSYEQYF

abundance: few
v_gene: TRBV5-4
d_gene: NA
j_gene: TRBJ2-3
CDR3nt: TGTGCCAGCAGCCAATCCACAGATACGCAGTATTTT
CDR3aa: CASSQSTDTQYF

abundance: NA
v_gene: TRBV12-5
d_gene: NA
j_gene: TRBJ1-2
CDR3nt: TGTGCTAGTGGTTTGGTCTCCCCACGCGCGGGCTACACCTTC
CDR3aa: CASGLVSPRAGYTF

abundance: few
v_gene: TRBV5-6
d_gene: TRBD1
j_gene: TRBJ1-5
CDR3nt: TGTGCCAGCAGCTTGGGGGACAGGGATCAGCCCCAGCATTTT
CDR3aa: CASSLGDRDQPQHF